This passage covers 18 T cell receptor beta chains from one sample sequenced in a study of cytomegalovirus exposure and HLA in healthy donors. PCR involved 60 Vbeta and 13 Jbeta primers. Sequencing used immunoSEQ multiplex PCR; TCRdb keeps in-frame clones, though not all of them. The table shows 99,000 or so clones, with more than 60% occurring only once. The specimen sequenced was PBMCs. Every receptor here comes from a man in his 60s in good health and CMV-seropositive.

This rearrangement joins TRBV5-4 to TRBJ2-5; 11 bases fit TRBD2. The CDR3 has 14 amino acids. Per the germline V gene, CDR1 is SGHNT and CDR2 is YYREEE (reference sequence). With 8 bases clipped from V and 5 bases from J, the junction kept 8 bases outside the gene matches. CDR3 DNA sequence: TGTGCCAGTAGCGGGGGGGCGGGTATGGAGACCCAGTACTTC. Translation gives CASSGGAGMETQYF.

The chain recombines TRBV30 with TRBJ2-7; D not certain. Trimming took 5 bases from V and 6 from J, leaving 11 bases between them. CDR1 GTSNPN and CDR2 SVGIG come from the germline V gene (reference sequence). CDR3 length: 11 amino acids. In DNA, the CDR3 is TGTGCCTGGCTAAGAAATTCCGAGCAGTACTTC. Its protein is CAWLRNSEQYF.

This chain joins TRBV11-2 and TRBJ2-7; D is possibly TRBD1 (6 bases). V was cut by 1 base and J by 6 bases, with 7 bases left in between. Germline loops: CDR1 SGHAT, CDR2 FQNNGV. There are 12 residues in the CDR3. The CDR3 here is CASSLGGLEQYF. The DNA of the CDR3 is TGTGCCAGCAGCTTAGGGGGGCTCGAGCAGTACTTC.

The chain carries TRBV9 and TRBJ2-7; D may be TRBD1 (7 bases). In germline, CDR1 is SGDLS, CDR2 YYNGEE. The CDR3 runs 15 residues. V lost 1 base and J 7 bases, leaving 18 bases between the germline ends. CDR3 sequence: CASSVHPEGAFEQYF. CDR3 in DNA: TGTGCCAGCAGCGTACATCCGGAGGGGGCGTTTGAGCAGTACTTC.

A note on this clone: One junction end disagrees with the germline gene, perhaps due to a read error. The CDR3, as DNA: TGTGCCAGCAGCTTAACGCGGGGCGCGCGGGAGACCCGGTACTTC. Protein: CASSLTRGARETRYF. This chain joins TRBV7-3 and TRBJ2-5; 7 bases fit TRBD2. Looked up from germline, CDR1 is SGHTA and CDR2 is FQGTGA. There are 15 residues in the CDR3.

The CDR3, as DNA: TGTGCCAGCAGTGAAGGCCTGGGGCTGGGCAATCAGCCCCAGCATTTT. It is translated as CASSEGLGLGNQPQHF. The rearrangement joins TRBV6-1 to TRBJ1-5; TRBD1 might be the D (5 bases). The V gene lost 1 base and the J gene lost 2 bases, with 12 bases spanning the gap. Germline CDR1 is MNHNS and CDR2 is SASEGT. The CDR3 is 16 amino acids.

The chain has TRBV18 and TRBJ2-3, with 9 positions matching TRBD1. The length of the CDR3 is 14 residues. The germline gives CDR1 KGHSH, CDR2 LQKENI. The junction had 6 bases not matched to a gene; V was cut back by 6 bases and J by 5 bases. The CDR3, as DNA: TGTGCCAGCTCTCCGGGACAGGGTAAAGATACGCAGTATTTT. Protein product: CASSPGQGKDTQYF.

The rearrangement joins TRBV7-9 to TRBJ1-2; 9 positions agree with TRBD1. The ends lost 3 bases at V and 5 bases at J; junction bases unmatched: 7. CDR1 SEHNR and CDR2 FQNEAQ come from the germline V gene (reference sequence). There are 15 residues in the CDR3. CDR3 sequence (DNA): TGTGCCAGCAGCTTCTGGACAGGGGCCTCATATGGCTACACCTTC. This encodes CASSFWTGASYGYTF.

This chain links TRBV29-1 with TRBJ2-7; TRBD1 agrees at 11 bases. Germline values: CDR1 SQVTM, CDR2 ANQGSEA. This CDR3 is built from 16 residues. V trimming: 2 bases; J trimming: 3 bases; junction bases outside the gene matches: 9. The DNA of the CDR3 is TGCAGCGTTGAAAAGTTTGGGGACAGGGGGATCTACGAGCAGTACTTC. This codes for CSVEKFGDRGIYEQYF.

The chain links TRBV5-4 to TRBJ2-7, with 12 bases fitting TRBD2. Germline CDR1 and CDR2: SGHNT and YYREEE (reference sequence). CDR3 length equals 17 residues. With 5 bases clipped from V and 2 bases from J, the junction kept 11 bases outside the gene matches. In DNA, the CDR3 is TGTGCCAGCAGTCGGGGGCTAGCGGGGGGGGCGCCCTACGAGCAGTACTTC. The encoded protein is CASSRGLAGGAPYEQYF.

This chain joins TRBV29-1 and TRBJ1-2; D is ambiguous. Germline CDR1 and CDR2: SQVTM and ANQGSEA. The CDR3 runs 13 residues. V lost 1 base and J 7 bases, leaving 13 bases between the germline ends. CDR3 residues: CSVEGPEASGYTF. The CDR3 DNA is TGCAGCGTTGAAGGTCCAGAGGCTTCTGGCTACACCTTC.

V gene TRBV10-3 combines with J gene TRBJ2-5; possibly TRBD2 for D (5 bases). The germline CDR1 and CDR2 sequences are ENHRY and SYGVKD. The CDR3 runs to 12 residues. Trimming removed 3 bases from V and 3 bases from J, with 5 bases in between. The CDR3 nucleotides are TGTGCCATCAGTGACGGGAAAGAGACCCAGTACTTC. Translating it yields CAISDGKETQYF.

The gene calls are TRBV18 and TRBJ2-5; TRBD1 matches at 8 bases. CDR3 length: 13 amino acids. Germline CDR1 is KGHSH and CDR2 is LQKENI. V lost 5 bases to trimming and J lost 5 bases; unmatched junction nucleotides: 4. The CDR3 is CASSTTGVETQYF. Written as DNA, the CDR3 is TGTGCCAGCTCAACGACAGGGGTTGAGACCCAGTACTTC.

The chain couples TRBV4-1 to TRBJ2-1, with 10 bases fitting TRBD2. V dropped 3 bases and J dropped 10; count of bases not matched to a gene: 9. Germline loops: CDR1 MGHRA, CDR2 YSYEKL. CDR3 length equals 15 residues. CDR3 DNA: TGCGCCAGCAGCCAGTCTAGCGGGGGCCGTATCGAGCAGTTCTTC. Translation gives CASSQSSGGRIEQFF.

J is TRBJ2-7 and V is TRBV7-9; 7 bases line up with TRBD2. Germline CDR1 SEHNR, CDR2 FQNEAQ (reference sequence). V gave up 5 bases and J gave up 5 bases; unmatched junction bases: 6. The CDR3 covers 13 residues. CDR3 coding DNA: TGTGCCAGCAGCCCCGGGGAGGGCCACGAGCAGTACTTC. Amino acid sequence: CASSPGEGHEQYF.

This chain links TRBV9 with TRBJ2-7; D is uncertain. Germline V gives CDR1 SGDLS, CDR2 YYNGEE. The CDR3 is 17 amino acids. V was shortened by 0 bases and J by 0 bases, with 16 bases between the two germline ends. This chain's CDR3 is CASSVVKQIHSSYEQYF. CDR3 bases: TGTGCCAGCAGCGTAGTTAAACAGATACACAGCTCCTACGAGCAGTACTTC.

The chain employs TRBV5-1 and TRBJ1-3; 7 bases map to TRBD1. This CDR3 spans 15 amino acids. Looked up from germline, CDR1 is SGHRS and CDR2 is YFSETQ. The V gene end was trimmed by 5 bases and the J gene end by 4 bases; junction bases not matched to a gene: 9. The CDR3 reads CASSLGGGVGNTIYF. The CDR3, as DNA: TGCGCCAGCAGTCTTGGAGGGGGCGTCGGAAACACCATATATTTT.

This sequence joins TRBV7-2 and TRBJ1-2, with a possible D match to TRBD1 (6 bases). This CDR3 region has 14 residues. Per the germline V gene, CDR1 is SGHTA and CDR2 is FQGNSA. Trimming left V 1 base short and J 4 bases short, with 10 bases between. The CDR3 nucleotides are TGTGCCAGCAGCTTAGGGACAGACGGCTATGGCTACACCTTC. It is translated as CASSLGTDGYGYTF.